These 32 T cell receptor beta chains were sequenced from one sample in a study of blood T cell repertoires in COVID-19. Sequenced by immunoSEQ multiplex PCR; TCRdb stores in-frame clones only, minus some. Of about 87,000 clones in the sample, under 85% were seen once. The specimen was peripheral blood. The receptor source for this set is a woman at least 80 years old with COVID-19, enrolled during active disease.

The V and J genes are TRBV27 and TRBJ2-5; maybe TRBD2 (6 bases). Per the germline V gene, CDR1 is MNHEY and CDR2 is SMNVEV (reference sequence). The CDR3 consists of 12 residues. V was pared by 6 bases and J by 1 base, with 6 bases between. This chain's CDR3 is CASRRGQETQYF. The CDR3 DNA sequence: TGTGCCAGCAGGCGGGGCCAAGAGACCCAGTACTTC.

The rearrangement uses TRBV6-2 or TRBV6-3 and TRBJ2-1; D is possibly TRBD2 (6 bases). Germline-derived CDR1 and CDR2 are MNHEY and SVGEGT. The CDR3 spans 13 residues. The germline V and J ends were trimmed by 5 bases and 3 bases, with 8 bases remaining between them. CDR3 residues: CASSRDFYNEQFF. CDR3 DNA sequence: TGTGCCAGCAGTAGGGACTTCTACAATGAGCAGTTCTTC.

In this sample, this clone turned up a few times. The CDR3 coding sequence is TGTGCCAGCAGCTTAGATAGGGGTACTGAAGCTTTCTTT. It codes for CASSLDRGTEAFF. This chain connects TRBV11-2 to TRBJ1-1, with D tentatively TRBD1 (5 bases). CDR1 is SGHAT, CDR2 FQNNGV, per germline. This CDR3 spans 13 amino acids. V lost 0 bases and J lost 5, with 7 bases in between.

The chain couples TRBV27 to TRBJ2-3; TRBD2 aligns across 10 bases. This CDR3 spans 15 amino acids. Germline CDR1 and CDR2: MNHEY and SMNVEV (reference sequence). Losses at the gene ends were 3 bases for V and 2 bases for J; bases not matched to a gene: 2. The CDR3 loop reads CASSFGLAATDTQYF. CDR3 DNA: TGTGCCAGCAGTTTCGGACTAGCGGCCACAGATACGCAGTATTTT.

The chain recombines TRBV7-9 with TRBJ1-4; the match to TRBD1 covers 9 bases. After removal of 5 bases from V and 7 bases from J, the junction contained 5 bases not matched to a gene. The germline CDR1 and CDR2 sequences are SEHNR and FQNEAQ (reference sequence). The CDR3 is 14 amino acids. CDR3 DNA: TGTGCCAGCAGCCGAGGGACAGGGTCTGAAAAACTGTTTTTT. This codes for CASSRGTGSEKLFF.

CDR3: CASSQSQGQGSTEAFF. The CDR3 DNA sequence: TGTGCCAGCAGCCAAAGCCAGGGACAGGGGTCCACTGAAGCTTTCTTT. The chain combines TRBV3-1 (or the pseudogene TRBV3-2) with TRBJ1-1; 10 bases align to TRBD1. The CDR3 has 16 residues. Germline CDR1 LGHDT, CDR2 YNNKEL (reference sequence). V trimming: 2 bases; J trimming: 4 bases; junction bases outside the gene matches: 7.

This chain uses TRBV11-2 with TRBJ2-2, with D unresolved. The CDR3 contains 12 residues. Germline CDR1 and CDR2: SGHAT and FQNNGV. Trimming cost V 5 bases and J 3 bases, with 4 bases left between them. The CDR3 DNA follows: TGTGCCAGCAGCCTCTACACCGGGGAGCTGTTTTTT. This encodes CASSLYTGELFF.

This clone has only one observation. As DNA, the CDR3 is TGTGCCAGCAGTCGACAGGGTATCAATCAGCCCCAGCATTTT. Translated: CASSRQGINQPQHF. This chain links TRBV28 with TRBJ1-5; 7 bases fit TRBD1. The CDR3 runs to 14 residues. Germline lookup yields CDR1 MDHEN and CDR2 SYDVKM. J gave up 3 bases and V 5 bases, and 4 bases lay outside the gene matches.

The chain employs TRBV7-9 and TRBJ1-6; D is unresolved. Trimming removed 3 bases from V and 7 bases from J, with 7 bases in between. The CDR3 loop spans 13 amino acids. The germline V gene encodes CDR1 SEHNR and CDR2 FQNEAQ (reference sequence). The CDR3 is CASSFGENSPLHF. CDR3 DNA sequence: TGTGCCAGCAGCTTCGGGGAAAATTCACCCCTCCACTTT. The full variable domain, completed using reference TRBV7-9 and TRBJ1-6, is DTGVSQNPRHKITKRGQNVTFRCDPISEHNRLYWYRQTLGQGPEFLTYFQNEAQLEKSRLLSDRFSAERPKGSFSTLEIQRTEQGDSAMYLCASSFGENSPLHFGNGTRLTVT.

This chain links TRBV7-9 with TRBJ1-6, with TRBD1 matching over 7 bases. J was trimmed by 3 bases and V by 4 bases; bases with no gene match: 3. The CDR3 consists of 15 residues. The germline V gene has CDR1 SEHNR and CDR2 FQNEAQ (reference sequence). DNA for the CDR3: TGTGCCAGCAGCTCACAGGGGCTCTATAATTCACCCCTCCACTTT. Protein sequence: CASSSQGLYNSPLHF.

The chain is built from TRBV18 and TRBJ2-5, with unresolved D. Germline CDR1 and CDR2: KGHSH and LQKENI. CDR3 size: 12 residues. V was pared by 3 bases and J by 5 bases, with 7 bases between. CDR3 in DNA: TGTGCCAGCTCACCCCTACGGGAGACCCAGTACTTC. Residues: CASSPLRETQYF.

The chain joins TRBV10-3 to TRBJ2-1; perhaps TRBD1 as D (6 bases). The CDR3 extends over 13 amino acids. Germline V gene sequence: CDR1 ENHRY, CDR2 SYGVKD. The ends were cut back, 4 bases at V and 9 bases at J, with 13 bases in the middle. The CDR3 nucleotides read TGTGCCATCAGTGGAACAGGGATGGGTGAGCAGTTCTTC. Amino acid sequence: CAISGTGMGEQFF.

This rearrangement joins TRBV6-2 or TRBV6-3 to TRBJ2-3, with 8 bases identical to TRBD2. J was trimmed by 6 bases and V by 2 bases; bases with no gene match: 16. CDR3 length: 18 residues. Germline loops: CDR1 MNHEY, CDR2 SVGEGT. CDR3 sequence (DNA): TGTGCCAGCAGTTACGTCGTCGGGGGGGCCTTACCACTTGATACGCAGTATTTT. It is translated as CASSYVVGGALPLDTQYF.

The V call is TRBV7-9, the J call TRBJ2-2; 10 positions match TRBD2. The germline CDR1 and CDR2 sequences are SEHNR and FQNEAQ (reference sequence). After removal of 3 bases from V and 8 bases from J, the junction contained 9 bases not matched to a gene. The length of the CDR3 is 16 residues. The DNA of the CDR3 is TGTGCCAGCAGCTTTATTAGCGGGAGGTCTGGAGGGGAGCTGTTTTTT. Protein: CASSFISGRSGGELFF.

The J gene is TRBJ2-1, the V gene TRBV7-2; D is perhaps TRBD1 (5 bases). The V end was cut by 1 base, the J end by 3 bases, with 13 bases between. CDR3 size: 16 residues. Germline assignment: CDR1 SGHTA and CDR2 FQGNSA. The chain's CDR3 is CASSLGPDISYNEQFF. CDR3 nucleotides: TGTGCCAGCAGCTTAGGACCGGACATAAGCTACAATGAGCAGTTCTTC. Together with reference TRBV7-2 and TRBJ2-1, the CDR3 gives the full variable domain: GAGVSQSPSNKVTEKGKDVELRCDPISGHTALYWYRQSLGQGLEFLIYFQGNSAPDKSGLPSDRFSAERTGGSVSTLTIQRTQQEDSAVYLCASSLGPDISYNEQFFGPGTRLTVL.

The gene calls are TRBV11-2 and TRBJ2-6; possibly TRBD2 for D (6 bases). V was shortened by 0 bases and J by 1 base, with 7 bases between the two germline ends. CDR1 is SGHAT, CDR2 FQNNGV, per germline. The CDR3 loop spans 16 amino acids. The CDR3 loop is CASSLDGRSGANVLTF. CDR3 sequence (DNA): TGTGCCAGCAGCTTAGATGGGAGGTCTGGGGCCAACGTCCTGACTTTC.

This chain uses TRBV4-2 with TRBJ2-7; 8 bases align to TRBD1. The J segment lost 5 bases and the V segment lost 3 bases, leaving 9 bases of the junction unmatched. The CDR3 consists of 15 residues. Germline-derived CDR1 and CDR2 are LGHNA and YNFKEQ. CDR3 sequence (DNA): TGTGCCAGCAGCCACGCCGAGGACAGGGACAACGAGCAGTACTTC. Amino acid sequence: CASSHAEDRDNEQYF.

The V call is TRBV15, the J call TRBJ2-3; 7 nucleotides agree with TRBD2. The junction had 9 bases not matched to a gene; V was cut back by 5 bases and J by 4 bases. Looked up from germline, CDR1 is LNHNV and CDR2 is YYDKDF (reference sequence). This CDR3 has 15 amino acids. The CDR3 loop is CATSPLGGRADTQYF. The CDR3 DNA follows: TGTGCCACCAGCCCCCTGGGGGGGAGGGCAGATACGCAGTATTTT.

This clone was recorded a few times. The V gene is TRBV20-1, the J gene TRBJ1-1; D is possibly TRBD1 (5 bases). The CDR3 runs 12 residues. Germline loops: CDR1 DFQATT, CDR2 SNEGSKA (reference sequence). Trimming cost V 3 bases and J 7 bases, with 12 bases left between them. CDR3 amino acids: CSASPRVGEAFF. DNA for the CDR3: TGCAGTGCTAGTCCCAGGGTAGGTGAAGCTTTCTTT.

The chain uses TRBV2 and TRBJ2-4; D might be TRBD1 (6 bases). Between the trimmed V and J ends, which lost 6 bases and 6 bases, there was a span of 15 bases. This CDR3 spans 14 amino acids. Germline V CDR1 and CDR2: SNHLY, FYNNEI. CDR3 in DNA: TGTGCCAGCAGCTGGGGGCTGGGCGGAAACATTCAGTACTTC. The encoded protein is CASSWGLGGNIQYF.

This chain uses TRBV19 with TRBJ1-4; D unclear. Germline assignment: CDR1 LNHDA and CDR2 SQIVND (reference sequence). The V and J ends lost 8 bases and 7 bases respectively, with 14 bases between them. This CDR3 is built from 13 residues. The CDR3 bases are TGTGCCAGTTCGCTCTACCAAACTGAAAAACTGTTTTTT. Amino acids: CASSLYQTEKLFF.

The chain couples TRBV27 to TRBJ2-7; maybe TRBD1 (5 bases). Deletions cut 3 bases from V and 3 bases from J, with 12 bases between. There are 14 residues in the CDR3. From germline, CDR1 is MNHEY and CDR2 SMNVEV (reference sequence). CDR3: CASSFTQGLYEQYF. The CDR3 DNA reads as TGTGCCAGCAGTTTTACGCAGGGTCTCTACGAGCAGTACTTC.

The chain combines TRBV3-1 (or the pseudogene TRBV3-2) with TRBJ1-6; D unresolved. Germline values: CDR1 LGHDT, CDR2 YNNKEL (reference sequence). The CDR3 length is 15 residues. The V gene lost 4 bases and the J gene lost 9 bases, with 16 bases spanning the gap. CDR3 bases: TGTGCCAGCAGCCGCATAGTTGAGGGAGGTTCACCCCTCCACTTT. This encodes CASSRIVEGGSPLHF.

This CDR3 is CASSQPRVSYNEQFF. DNA for the CDR3: TGTGCCAGCAGCCAACCCCGGGTATCCTACAATGAGCAGTTCTTC. J is TRBJ2-1 and V is TRBV3-1 (or the pseudogene TRBV3-2); D unclear. The germline V gene has CDR1 LGHDT and CDR2 YNNKEL (reference sequence). The V and J ends lost 2 bases and 1 base respectively, with 9 bases between them. The CDR3 extends over 15 amino acids.

This chain links TRBV15 with TRBJ2-7, with a weak D call TRBD1 (5 bases). V lost 0 bases, J lost 0 bases, and 9 bases lay in between. The germline CDR1 and CDR2 sequences are LNHNV and YYDKDF (reference sequence). The CDR3 contains 15 residues. In nucleotides, the CDR3 is TGTGCCACCAGCAGAGATTGGCAGGGCTCCTACGAGCAGTACTTC. The encoded protein is CATSRDWQGSYEQYF.

The chain links TRBV30 to TRBJ1-3; unclear D gene. Trimming left V 0 bases short and J 4 bases short, with 4 bases between. This CDR3 contains 12 residues. Germline loops: CDR1 GTSNPN, CDR2 SVGIG (reference sequence). CDR3 DNA: TGTGCCTGGAGTGTCTACGGAAACACCATATATTTT. Protein sequence: CAWSVYGNTIYF.

This clone was picked up one time. The rearrangement uses TRBV11-2 and TRBJ2-7; 7 nucleotides match TRBD1. V lost 5 bases and J lost 0; bases outside the gene matches: 7. This CDR3 comprises 15 residues. Per germline, CDR1 SGHAT and CDR2 FQNNGV. CDR3 amino acids: CASSRAGTASYEQYF. In nucleotides, the CDR3 is TGTGCCAGCAGCCGCGCCGGGACAGCCTCCTACGAGCAGTACTTC.

The CDR3 sequence is CASSQGSRVGEQYF. The CDR3 DNA sequence: TGTGCCAGCAGCCAGGGGTCCAGGGTTGGCGAGCAGTACTTC. The chain links TRBV3-1 (or the pseudogene TRBV3-2) to TRBJ2-7; D might be TRBD1 (5 bases). This CDR3 has 14 amino acids. V dropped 3 bases and J dropped 6 bases, with 15 bases sitting between them. Germline CDR1 and CDR2: LGHDT and YNNKEL (reference sequence).

This rearrangement joins TRBV4-1 to TRBJ1-6, with 10 nucleotides matching TRBD1. CDR3 length: 16 residues. The J segment lost 10 bases and the V segment lost 0 bases, leaving 6 bases of the junction unmatched. The germline V gene has CDR1 MGHRA and CDR2 YSYEKL. In DNA, the CDR3 is TGCGCCAGCAGCCAAGAGGGACAGGGGAGTGGATCACCCCTCCACTTT. This encodes CASSQEGQGSGSPLHF.

The V and J genes are TRBV29-1 and TRBJ2-7; 8 nucleotides line up with TRBD1. Germline values: CDR1 SQVTM, CDR2 ANQGSEA. The CDR3 contains 14 residues. V was pared by 7 bases and J by 2 bases, with 10 bases of the junction left unmatched. The DNA of the CDR3 is TGCAGCGCAACCCAGGGGGCTGGGACCTACGAGCAGTACTTC. Protein product: CSATQGAGTYEQYF.

The chain joins TRBV7-2 to TRBJ2-2, with 9 bases matching TRBD2. The CDR3 contains 17 residues. The germline CDR1 and CDR2 sequences are SGHTA and FQGNSA. V trimming: 1 base; J trimming: 9 bases; junction bases outside the gene matches: 12. For the CDR3, the DNA is TGTGCCAGCAGCTTAGGCTTTTGGCGGGGGGGCCTCCGGGAGCTGTTTTTT. Translated, it gives CASSLGFWRGGLRELFF.

This clone appeared once. The genes are TRBV18 and TRBJ2-7, with TRBD2 matching 14 bases. The CDR3 loop spans 18 amino acids. Trimming removed 4 bases from V and 1 base from J; junction bases left unmatched: 9. Per the germline V gene, CDR1 is KGHSH and CDR2 is LQKENI. In DNA form, the CDR3 reads TGTGCCAGCTCACTGTCCATCGGGACTAGCGGGAGTTCCTACGAGCAGTACTTC. This codes for CASSLSIGTSGSSYEQYF.